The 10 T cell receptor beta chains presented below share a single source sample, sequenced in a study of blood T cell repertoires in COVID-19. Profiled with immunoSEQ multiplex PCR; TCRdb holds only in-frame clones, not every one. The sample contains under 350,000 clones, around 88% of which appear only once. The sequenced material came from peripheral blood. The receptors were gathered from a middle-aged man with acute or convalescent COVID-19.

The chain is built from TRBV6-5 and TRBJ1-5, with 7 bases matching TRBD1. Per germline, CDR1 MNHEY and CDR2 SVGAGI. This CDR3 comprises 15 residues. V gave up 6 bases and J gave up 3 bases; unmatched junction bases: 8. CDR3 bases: TGTGCCAGCAGGTACAGGGGCGTCCTCAATCAGCCCCAGCATTTT. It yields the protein CASRYRGVLNQPQHF.

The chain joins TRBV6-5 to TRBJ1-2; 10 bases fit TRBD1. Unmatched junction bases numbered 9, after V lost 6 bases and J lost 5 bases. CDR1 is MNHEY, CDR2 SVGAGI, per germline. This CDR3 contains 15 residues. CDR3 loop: CASRGTGTGVYGYTF. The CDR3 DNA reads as TGTGCCAGCAGGGGGACCGGGACAGGGGTGTATGGCTACACCTTC.

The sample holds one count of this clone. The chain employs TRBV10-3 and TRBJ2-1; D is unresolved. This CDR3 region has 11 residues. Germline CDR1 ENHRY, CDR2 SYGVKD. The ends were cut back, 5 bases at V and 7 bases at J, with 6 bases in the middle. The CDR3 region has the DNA TGTGCCATCAGTCTCCGGAATGAGCAGTTCTTC. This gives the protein CAISLRNEQFF.

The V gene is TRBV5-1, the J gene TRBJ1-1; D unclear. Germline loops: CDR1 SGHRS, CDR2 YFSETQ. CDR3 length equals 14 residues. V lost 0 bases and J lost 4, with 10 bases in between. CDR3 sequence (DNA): TGCGCCAGCAGCTTGGAGGGAGGGAGCACTGAAGCTTTCTTT. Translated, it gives CASSLEGGSTEAFF.

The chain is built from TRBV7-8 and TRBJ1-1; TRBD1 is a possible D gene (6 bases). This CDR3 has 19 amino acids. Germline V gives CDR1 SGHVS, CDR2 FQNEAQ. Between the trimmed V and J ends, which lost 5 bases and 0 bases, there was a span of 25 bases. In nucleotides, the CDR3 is TGTGCCAGCAGCCTAAAGTGGGTGAGAGCAGGGGCCTTGAACACTGAAGCTTTCTTT. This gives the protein CASSLKWVRAGALNTEAFF. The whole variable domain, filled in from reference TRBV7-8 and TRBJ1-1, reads GAGVSQSPRYKVAKRGQDVALRCDPISGHVSLFWYQQALGQGPEFLTYFQNEAQLDKSGLPSDRFFAERPEGSVSTLKIQRTQQEDSAVYLCASSLKWVRAGALNTEAFFGQGTRLTVV.

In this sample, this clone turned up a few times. The CDR3 DNA is TGTGCCAGCAGCCAAGATTTTGGACAGGGAGAGATGAAAAAACTGTTTTTT. Translation gives CASSQDFGQGEMKKLFF. This chain connects TRBV14 to TRBJ1-4, with 8 bases fitting TRBD1. Germline-derived CDR1 and CDR2 are SGHDN and FVKESK. After removal of 0 bases from V and 9 bases from J, the junction contained 12 bases not matched to a gene. The CDR3 covers 17 residues.

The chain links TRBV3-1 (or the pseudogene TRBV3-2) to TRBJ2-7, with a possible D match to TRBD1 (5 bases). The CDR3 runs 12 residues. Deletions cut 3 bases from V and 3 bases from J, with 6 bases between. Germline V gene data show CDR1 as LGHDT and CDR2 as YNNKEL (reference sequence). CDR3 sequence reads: CASSHRVYEQYF. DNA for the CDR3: TGTGCCAGCAGCCACAGGGTCTACGAGCAGTACTTC.

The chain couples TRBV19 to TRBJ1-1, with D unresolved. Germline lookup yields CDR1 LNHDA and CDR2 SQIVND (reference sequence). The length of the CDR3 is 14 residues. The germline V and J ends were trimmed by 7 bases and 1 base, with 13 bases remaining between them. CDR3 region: CASTPSGWNTEAFF. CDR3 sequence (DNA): TGTGCCAGTACCCCTTCAGGATGGAACACTGAAGCTTTCTTT.

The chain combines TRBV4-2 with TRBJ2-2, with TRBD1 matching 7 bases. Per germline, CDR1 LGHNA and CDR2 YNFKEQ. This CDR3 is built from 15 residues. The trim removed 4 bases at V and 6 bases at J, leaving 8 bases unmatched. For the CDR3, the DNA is TGTGCCAGCAGCCCCAGACAGGGCAGGGCCGGGGAGCTGTTTTTT. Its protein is CASSPRQGRAGELFF.

The CDR3 protein is CASSPLTGTVNTEAFF. The CDR3 bases are TGTGCCAGCAGTCCCCTGACAGGGACGGTGAACACTGAAGCTTTCTTT. The rearrangement joins TRBV27 to TRBJ1-1; 7 nucleotides match TRBD1. The V gene end was trimmed by 5 bases and the J gene end by 0 bases; junction bases not matched to a gene: 9. This CDR3 has 16 residues. Germline lookup yields CDR1 MNHEY and CDR2 SMNVEV (reference sequence).